One T cell receptor (beta chain) is described in this entry. As yet, its antigen is unknown. The PCR used 60 Vbeta and 13 Jbeta primers. Sequenced by immunoSEQ multiplex PCR; TCRdb stores in-frame clones only, minus some. The sample records approximately 150,000 clones, approximately 9% being singletons. The data were taken from a study of cytomegalovirus exposure and HLA in healthy donors. General study results and limits: There were some V segments, including TRBV6-2 and TRBV6-3, excluded as indistinguishable. What TCR beta sequences reportedly achieved was accurate prediction of HLA-A and HLA-B alleles in most subjects.

The CDR3 runs to 16 residues. Deletions cut 0 bases from V and 1 base from J, with 11 bases between. Germline CDR1 is SGHKS and CDR2 is YYEKEE (reference sequence). The receptor was derived from a male donor in good health and CMV-seronegative. The rearrangement joins TRBV5-5 to TRBJ1-5, with unresolved D. Sequencing was carried out using PBMCs. CDR3 protein: CASSLGKGASNQPQHF. The CDR3 DNA is TGTGCCAGCAGCTTGGGAAAAGGAGCGAGCAATCAGCCCCAGCATTTT.